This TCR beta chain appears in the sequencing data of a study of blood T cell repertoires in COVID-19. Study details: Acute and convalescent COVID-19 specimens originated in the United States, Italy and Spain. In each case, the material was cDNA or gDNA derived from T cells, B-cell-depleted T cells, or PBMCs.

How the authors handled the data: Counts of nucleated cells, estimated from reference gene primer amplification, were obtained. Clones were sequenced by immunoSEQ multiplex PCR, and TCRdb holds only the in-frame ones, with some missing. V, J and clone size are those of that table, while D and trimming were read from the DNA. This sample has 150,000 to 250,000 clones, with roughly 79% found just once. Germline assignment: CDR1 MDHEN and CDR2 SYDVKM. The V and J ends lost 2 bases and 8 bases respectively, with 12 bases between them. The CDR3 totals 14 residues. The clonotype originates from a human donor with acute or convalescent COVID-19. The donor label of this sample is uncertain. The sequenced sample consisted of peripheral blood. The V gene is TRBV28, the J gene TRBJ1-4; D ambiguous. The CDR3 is CASSLARVTEKLFF. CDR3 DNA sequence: TGTGCCAGCAGTTTAGCTCGGGTAACCGAAAAACTGTTTTTT. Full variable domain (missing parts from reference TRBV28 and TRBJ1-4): DVKVTQSSRYLVKRTGEKVFLECVQDMDHENMFWYRQDPGLGLRLIYFSYDVKMKEKGDIPEGYSVSREKKERFSLILESASTNQTSMYLCASSLARVTEKLFFGSGTQLSVL.